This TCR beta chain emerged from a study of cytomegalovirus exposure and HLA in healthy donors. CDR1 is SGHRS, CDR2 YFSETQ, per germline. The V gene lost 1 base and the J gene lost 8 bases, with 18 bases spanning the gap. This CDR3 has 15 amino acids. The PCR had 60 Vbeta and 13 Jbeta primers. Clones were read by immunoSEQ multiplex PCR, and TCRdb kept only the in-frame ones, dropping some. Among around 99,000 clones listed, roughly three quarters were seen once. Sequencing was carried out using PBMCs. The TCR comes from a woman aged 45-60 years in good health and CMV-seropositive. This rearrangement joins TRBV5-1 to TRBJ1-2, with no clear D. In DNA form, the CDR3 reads TGCGCCAGCAGCTTGTTGGGCCCCCGTCATGAGGGCTACACCTTC. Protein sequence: CASSLLGPRHEGYTF.